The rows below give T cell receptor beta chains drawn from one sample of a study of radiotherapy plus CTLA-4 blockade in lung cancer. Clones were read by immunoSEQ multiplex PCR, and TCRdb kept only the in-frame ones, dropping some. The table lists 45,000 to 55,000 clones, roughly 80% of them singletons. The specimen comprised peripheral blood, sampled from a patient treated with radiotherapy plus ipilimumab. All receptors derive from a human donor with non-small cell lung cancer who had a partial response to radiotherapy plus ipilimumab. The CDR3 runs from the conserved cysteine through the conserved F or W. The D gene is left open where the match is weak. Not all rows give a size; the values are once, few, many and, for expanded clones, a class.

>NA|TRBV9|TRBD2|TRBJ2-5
CASSVDSGGQETQYF
TGTGCCAGCAGCGTAGATAGCGGGGGGCAAGAGACCCAGTACTTC
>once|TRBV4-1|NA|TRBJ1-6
CASSQDQGPASPLHF
TGCGCCAGCAGCCAAGATCAGGGTCCTGCTTCACCCCTCCACTTT
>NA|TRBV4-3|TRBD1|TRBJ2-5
CASSQAVRGKGQETQYF
TGCGCCAGCAGCCAAGCCGTCAGGGGGAAGGGACAAGAGACCCAGTACTTC
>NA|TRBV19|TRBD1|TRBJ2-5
CASTLGTGVGETQYF
TGTGCCAGTACCTTGGGGACAGGCGTTGGAGAGACCCAGTACTTC
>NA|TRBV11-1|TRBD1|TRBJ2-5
CASNPGLTTGGQETQYF
TGTGCCAGCAACCCTGGCCTAACGACAGGGGGTCAGGAGACCCAGTACTTC
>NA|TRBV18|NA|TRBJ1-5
CASSPSAGIGNQPQHF
TGTGCCAGCTCACCGTCGGCAGGGATCGGCAATCAGCCCCAGCATTTT
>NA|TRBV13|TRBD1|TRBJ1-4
CASSRRTGGDEKLFF
TGTGCCAGCAGCCGCCGGACAGGGGGCGATGAAAAACTGTTTTTT
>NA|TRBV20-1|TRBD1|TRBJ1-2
CSAKDRAGYTF
TGCAGTGCAAAGGACAGGGCTGGCTACACCTTC
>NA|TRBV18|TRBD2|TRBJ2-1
CASSPRSSGAGGSREQFF
TGTGCCAGCTCACCACGATCGTCGGGAGCGGGGGGGTCTAGGGAGCAGTTCTTC
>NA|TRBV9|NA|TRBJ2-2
CASSATPIGSGELFF
TGTGCCAGCAGCGCTACACCGATTGGGAGCGGGGAGCTGTTTTTT
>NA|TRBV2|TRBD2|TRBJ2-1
CASGTSGGKQFF
TGTGCCAGCGGGACTAGCGGGGGGAAGCAGTTCTTC
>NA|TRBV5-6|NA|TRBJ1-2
CASSLWGVYGYTF
TGTGCCAGCAGCTTATGGGGGGTCTATGGCTACACCTTC
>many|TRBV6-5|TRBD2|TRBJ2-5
CASSPGGGSQETQYF
TGTGCCAGCAGCCCCGGGGGGGGGTCCCAAGAGACCCAGTACTTC
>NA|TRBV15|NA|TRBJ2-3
CATSSLGGGKDTQYF
TGTGCCACCAGCAGCTTAGGGGGCGGGAAAGATACGCAGTATTTT
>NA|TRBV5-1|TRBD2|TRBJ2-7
CASSLELAASYEQYF
TGCGCCAGCAGCTTGGAGCTAGCGGCTTCCTACGAGCAGTACTTC
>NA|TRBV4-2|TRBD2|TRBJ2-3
CASSQEGAGGTDTQYF
TGTGCCAGCAGCCAAGAGGGGGCGGGGGGTACAGATACGCAGTATTTT
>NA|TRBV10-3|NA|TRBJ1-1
CAITGQRQNTEAFF
TGTGCCATCACTGGACAGCGACAGAACACTGAAGCTTTCTTT
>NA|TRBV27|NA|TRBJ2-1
CASSSTGYNEQFF
TGTGCCAGCAGTTCTACAGGGTACAATGAGCAGTTCTTC
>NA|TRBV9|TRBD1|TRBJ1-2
CASSALTGVVGYTF
TGTGCCAGCAGCGCGCTGACAGGGGTTGTTGGCTACACCTTC
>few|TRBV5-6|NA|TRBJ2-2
CASSPPFGPGDGTGELFF
TGTGCCAGCAGCCCCCCTTTCGGGCCCGGGGATGGCACCGGGGAGCTGTTTTTT
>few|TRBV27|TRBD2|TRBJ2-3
CASSPRLAGGPHTQYF
TGTGCCAGCAGTCCCAGACTAGCGGGGGGGCCCCATACGCAGTATTTT
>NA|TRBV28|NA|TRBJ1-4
CASSRGRNEKLFF
TGTGCCAGCAGTCGCGGTCGGAATGAAAAACTGTTTTTT
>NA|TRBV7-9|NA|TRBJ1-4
CASSLWDSRGEKLFF
TGTGCCAGCAGCCTCTGGGACTCCCGGGGGGAAAAACTGTTTTTT
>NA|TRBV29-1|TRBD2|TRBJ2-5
CSVGLAGEETQYF
TGCAGCGTTGGACTAGCGGGTGAAGAGACCCAGTACTTC
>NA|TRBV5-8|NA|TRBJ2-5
CASSPQFVVQYF
TGTGCCAGCAGCCCCCAGTTTGTGGTCCAGTACTTC
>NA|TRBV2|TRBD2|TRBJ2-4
CASGTSGGADIQYF
TGTGCCAGTGGGACTAGCGGGGGGGCTGACATTCAGTACTTC
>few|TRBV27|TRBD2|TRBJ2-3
CASSWDYNTDTQYF
TGTGCCAGCAGTTGGGACTACAATACAGATACGCAGTATTTT
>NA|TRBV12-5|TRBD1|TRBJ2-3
CASGPGQGGSDTQYF
TGTGCTAGTGGTCCGGGACAGGGTGGGTCAGATACGCAGTATTTT
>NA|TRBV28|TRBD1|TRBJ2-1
CASSQGQGWYNEQFF
TGTGCCAGCAGCCAAGGACAGGGTTGGTACAATGAGCAGTTCTTC
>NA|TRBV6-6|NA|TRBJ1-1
CASSIQRVITEAFF
TGTGCCAGCAGTATACAGAGGGTTATCACTGAAGCTTTCTTT
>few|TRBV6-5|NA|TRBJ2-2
CASSWTVTGELFF
TGTGCCAGCAGCTGGACAGTCACCGGGGAGCTGTTTTTT
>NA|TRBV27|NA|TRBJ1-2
CASSSTTNYGYTF
TGTGCCAGCAGTTCAACAACGAACTATGGCTACACCTTC
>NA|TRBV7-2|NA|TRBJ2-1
CASSLGAYYNEQFF
TGTGCCAGCAGTCTAGGTGCTTACTACAATGAGCAGTTCTTC
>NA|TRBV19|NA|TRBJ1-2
CASSIKADTYGYTF
TGTGCCAGTAGTATAAAGGCAGACACCTATGGCTACACCTTC
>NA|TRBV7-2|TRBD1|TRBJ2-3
CASSPGQGAPNTQYF
TGTGCCAGCAGCCCTGGACAGGGGGCCCCGAATACGCAGTATTTT
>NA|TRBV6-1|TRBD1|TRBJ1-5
CASSGGTGNQPQHF
TGTGCCAGCAGTGGAGGGACAGGCAATCAGCCCCAGCATTTT
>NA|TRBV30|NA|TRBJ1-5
CAWGGRSQGSNQPQHF
TGTGCCTGGGGGGGAAGGTCCCAGGGGAGCAATCAGCCCCAGCATTTT
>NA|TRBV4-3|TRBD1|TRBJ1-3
CASSQVPGQLVGNTIYF
TGCGCCAGCAGCCAAGTTCCGGGACAGCTTGTCGGAAACACCATATATTTT
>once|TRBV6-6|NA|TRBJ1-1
CASSFTPAGATEAFF
TGTGCCAGCAGTTTCACTCCCGCGGGGGCTACTGAAGCTTTCTTT
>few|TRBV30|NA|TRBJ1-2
CAWSTGADGYTF
TGTGCCTGGAGTACCGGAGCAGATGGCTACACCTTC
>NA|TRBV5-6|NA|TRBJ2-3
CAGGQGAADTQYF
TGTGCCGGCGGCCAGGGTGCTGCGGATACGCAGTATTTT
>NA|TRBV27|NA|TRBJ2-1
CASRLDRYNEQFF
TGTGCCAGCAGGTTGGACAGATACAATGAGCAGTTCTTC
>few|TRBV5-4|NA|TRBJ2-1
CASSLAGNPGNEQFF
TGTGCCAGCAGCTTGGCCGGGAACCCGGGGAATGAGCAGTTCTTC